What follows is one TCR beta chain and its context. These data come from a study of blood T cell repertoires in COVID-19. This CDR3 is 16 amino acids long. In germline, CDR1 is MNHEY, CDR2 SVGAGI. V dropped 2 bases and J dropped 0 bases, with 13 bases sitting between them. Original handling: Reference gene primers were amplified, and this amplification served to estimate nucleated cell counts. Measured with immunoSEQ multiplex PCR; TCRdb has only the in-frame clones, and not every one. V and J calls and clone size follow that table, whereas D and trimming were derived from the DNA. The sample includes around 390,000 clones, about 87% of them seen just once.

This sequence originates from a woman aged 45-65 years who had recovered from COVID-19. The chain recombines TRBV6-5 with TRBJ1-2, with no clear D. Sequenced input: PBMCs or T cells enriched from blood (not recorded which). CDR3 nucleotides: TGTGCCAGCAGTTACGGTGCAGGCCCCCCTAACTATGGCTACACCTTC. It specifies CASSYGAGPPNYGYTF.